This T cell receptor beta chain was found in a study of cytomegalovirus exposure and HLA in healthy donors. Whole-study results and caveats: Sequencing depth roughly uniform across donors was assumed in presence/absence analyses. According to the study, roughly 160 TCR beta chains were cytomegalovirus-associated. A later analysis revealed that TCR association rates differed between HLA loci, peaking at DRB1 and bottoming out at HLA-C.

The trim removed 6 bases at V and 7 bases at J, leaving 5 bases unmatched. Germline CDR1 is WNHNN and CDR2 is SYGVQD (reference sequence). CDR3 length: 15 amino acids. This clone was picked up a small number of times. As yet, its antigen is unknown. PCR employed 60 Vbeta and 13 Jbeta primers. Only in-frame clones appear in the TCRdb table, and some are missing; sequencing was by immunoSEQ multiplex PCR. The sample shows some 180,000 clones, 9.5% of them seen only once. The chain links TRBV10-1 to TRBJ2-1; 14 bases align to TRBD2. Sequenced sample: PBMCs. This receptor was obtained from a woman in her twenties or thirties in good health and CMV-seropositive. The CDR3 sequence is CASRAGLAGGNEQFF. The CDR3 DNA reads as TGCGCCAGCAGGGCAGGACTAGCGGGAGGTAATGAGCAGTTCTTC.